This T cell receptor beta chain is from a study of blood T cell repertoires in COVID-19. Turning to the study itself: Samples taken during acute and convalescent COVID-19 were collected in the United States, Italy and Spain.

This clone was detected only a few times. This specimen includes other DNA sequences encoding the same CDR3. Donors were grouped by their self-reported clinical history. Per the original methods: Counts of nucleated cells, estimated from reference gene primer amplification, were obtained. The method was immunoSEQ multiplex PCR; TCRdb's version includes in-frame clones alone and lacks a portion of them. That table is the source of V, J and clone size, and D and trimming were worked out from the DNA. The data hold around 190,000 clones, with around 83% observed a single time. V was clipped by 5 bases and J by 7 bases; unmatched bases: 5. This CDR3 is built from 14 residues. From germline, CDR1 is LGHNT and CDR2 FRNRAP.

The sample comprised PBMCs or T cells enriched from blood (not recorded which). The chain combines TRBV12-5 with TRBJ2-1, with 10 bases that match TRBD2. This receptor was obtained from a woman aged 40 to 55 in a cohort exposed to, infected with or recovered from COVID-19 (not recorded which). The CDR3 nucleotides read TGTGCTAGTGGTAGCGGGAGGGCTTGGAATGAGCAGTTCTTC. Translation: CASGSGRAWNEQFF.